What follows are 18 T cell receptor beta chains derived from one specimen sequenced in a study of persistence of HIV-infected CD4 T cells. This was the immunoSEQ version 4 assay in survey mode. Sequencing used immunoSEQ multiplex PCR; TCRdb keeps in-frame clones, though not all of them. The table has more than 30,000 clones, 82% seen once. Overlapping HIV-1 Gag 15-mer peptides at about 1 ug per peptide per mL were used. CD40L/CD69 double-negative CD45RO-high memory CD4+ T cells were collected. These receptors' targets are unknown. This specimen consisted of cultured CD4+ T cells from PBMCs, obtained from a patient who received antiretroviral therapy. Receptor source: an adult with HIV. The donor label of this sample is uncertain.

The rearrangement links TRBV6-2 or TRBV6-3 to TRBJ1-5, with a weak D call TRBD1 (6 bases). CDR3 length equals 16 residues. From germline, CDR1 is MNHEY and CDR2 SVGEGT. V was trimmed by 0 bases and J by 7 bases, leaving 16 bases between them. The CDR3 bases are TGTGCCAGCAGTTACTCGATCGGGGGAGGGGGACAGCCCCAGCATTTT. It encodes CASSYSIGGGGQPQHF.

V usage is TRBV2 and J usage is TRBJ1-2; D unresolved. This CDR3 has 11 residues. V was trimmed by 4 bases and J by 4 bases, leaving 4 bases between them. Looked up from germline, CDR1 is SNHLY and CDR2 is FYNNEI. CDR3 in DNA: TGTGCCAGCAGTGTCGGCTATGGCTACACCTTC. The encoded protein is CASSVGYGYTF.

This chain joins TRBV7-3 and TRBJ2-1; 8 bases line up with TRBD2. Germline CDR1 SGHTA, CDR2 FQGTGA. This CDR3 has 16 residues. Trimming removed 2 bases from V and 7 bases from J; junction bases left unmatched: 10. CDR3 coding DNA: TGTGCCAGCAGCTTAGGGTTAAGCGGGGGAATTAATGAGCAGTTCTTC. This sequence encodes CASSLGLSGGINEQFF.

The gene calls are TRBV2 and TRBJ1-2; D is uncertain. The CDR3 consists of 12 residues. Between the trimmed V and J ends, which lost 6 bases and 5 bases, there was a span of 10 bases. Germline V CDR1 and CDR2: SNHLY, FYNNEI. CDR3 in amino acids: CASRGSGYGYTF. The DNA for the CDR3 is TGTGCCAGCAGGGGGTCCGGGTATGGCTACACCTTC.

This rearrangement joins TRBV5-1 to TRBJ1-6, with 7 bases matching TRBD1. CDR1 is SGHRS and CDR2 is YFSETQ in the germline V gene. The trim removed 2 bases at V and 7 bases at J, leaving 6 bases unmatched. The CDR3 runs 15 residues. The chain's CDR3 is CASSFSTGDNSPLHF. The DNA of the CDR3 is TGCGCCAGCAGCTTTTCAACAGGGGACAATTCACCCCTCCACTTT.

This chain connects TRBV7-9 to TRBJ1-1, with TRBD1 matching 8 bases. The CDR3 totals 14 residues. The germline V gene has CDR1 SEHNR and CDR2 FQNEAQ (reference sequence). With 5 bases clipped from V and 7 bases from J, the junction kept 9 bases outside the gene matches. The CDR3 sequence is CASSPGTGSLEAFF. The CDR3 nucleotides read TGTGCCAGCAGCCCGGGGACAGGCAGCCTTGAAGCTTTCTTT.

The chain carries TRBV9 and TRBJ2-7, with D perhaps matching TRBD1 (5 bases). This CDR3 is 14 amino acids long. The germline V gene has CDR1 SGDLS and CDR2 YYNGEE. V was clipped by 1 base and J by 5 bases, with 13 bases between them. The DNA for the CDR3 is TGTGCCAGCAGCGTAAGGGGTACGATCGACGAGCAGTACTTC. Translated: CASSVRGTIDEQYF.

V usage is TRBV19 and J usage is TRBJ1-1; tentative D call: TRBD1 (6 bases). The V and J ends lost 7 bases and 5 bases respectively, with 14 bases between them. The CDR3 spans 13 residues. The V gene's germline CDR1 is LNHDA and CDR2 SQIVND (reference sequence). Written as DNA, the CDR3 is TGTGCCAGTAAACAGGGTCCGGGAACTGAAGCTTTCTTT. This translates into CASKQGPGTEAFF.

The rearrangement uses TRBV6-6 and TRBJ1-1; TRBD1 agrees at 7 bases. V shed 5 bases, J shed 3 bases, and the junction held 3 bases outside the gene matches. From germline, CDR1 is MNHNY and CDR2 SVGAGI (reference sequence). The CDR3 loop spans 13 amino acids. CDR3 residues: CASSPTGDTEAFF. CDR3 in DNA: TGTGCCAGCAGTCCTACAGGGGACACTGAAGCTTTCTTT.

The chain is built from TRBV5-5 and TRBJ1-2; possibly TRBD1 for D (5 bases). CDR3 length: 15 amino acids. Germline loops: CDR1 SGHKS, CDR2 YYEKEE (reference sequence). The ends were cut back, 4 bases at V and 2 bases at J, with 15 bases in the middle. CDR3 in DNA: TGTGCCAGCAGCCCCTCCGGGACTCAAAACTATGGCTACACCTTC. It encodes CASSPSGTQNYGYTF.

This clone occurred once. CDR3 sequence: CASSLDRGYDEQYF. DNA of the CDR3: TGCGCCAGCAGCTTGGACAGGGGTTATGACGAGCAGTACTTC. The chain employs TRBV5-1 and TRBJ2-7, with 7 bases that match TRBD1. This CDR3 contains 14 residues. The junction had 5 bases not matched to a gene; V was cut back by 0 bases and J by 5 bases. CDR1 and CDR2 (germline): SGHRS, YFSETQ.

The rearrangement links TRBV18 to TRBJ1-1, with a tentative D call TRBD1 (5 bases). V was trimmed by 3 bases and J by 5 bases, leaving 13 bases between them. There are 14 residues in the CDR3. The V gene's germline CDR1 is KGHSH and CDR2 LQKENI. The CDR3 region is CASSPQKGRTEAFF. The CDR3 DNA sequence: TGTGCCAGCTCACCGCAGAAGGGGAGGACTGAAGCTTTCTTT.

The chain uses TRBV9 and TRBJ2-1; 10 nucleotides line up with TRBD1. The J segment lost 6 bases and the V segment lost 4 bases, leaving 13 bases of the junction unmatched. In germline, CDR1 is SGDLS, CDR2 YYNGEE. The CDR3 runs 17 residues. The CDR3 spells CASSYRLTGQGINEQFF. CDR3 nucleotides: TGTGCCAGCAGCTACCGACTAACGGGACAGGGGATCAATGAGCAGTTCTTC.

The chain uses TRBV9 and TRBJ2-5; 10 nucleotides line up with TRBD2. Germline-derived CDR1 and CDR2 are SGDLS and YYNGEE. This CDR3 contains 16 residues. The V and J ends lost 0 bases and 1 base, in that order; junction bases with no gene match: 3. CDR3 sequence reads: CASSVGAGGIQETQYF. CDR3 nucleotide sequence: TGTGCCAGCAGCGTAGGAGCGGGGGGGATCCAAGAGACCCAGTACTTC.

As DNA, the CDR3 is TGTGCCAGCAATCGGGACAGCTCCTACGAGCAGTACGTC. Its translation: CASNRDSSYEQYV. The V gene is TRBV6-5, the J gene TRBJ2-7, with 7 bases that match TRBD1. Trimming removed 7 bases from V and 0 bases from J; junction bases left unmatched: 3. CDR3 length: 13 residues. Germline assignment: CDR1 MNHEY and CDR2 SVGAGI.

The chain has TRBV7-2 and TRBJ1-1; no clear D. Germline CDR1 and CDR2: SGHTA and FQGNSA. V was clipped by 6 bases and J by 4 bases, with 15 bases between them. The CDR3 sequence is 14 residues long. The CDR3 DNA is TGTGCCAGCAGAAGAGGGTCTGTGGTCACTGAAGCTTTCTTT. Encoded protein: CASRRGSVVTEAFF. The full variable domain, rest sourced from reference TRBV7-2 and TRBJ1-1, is GAGVSQSPSNKVTEKGKDVELRCDPISGHTALYWYRQSLGQGLEFLIYFQGNSAPDKSGLPSDRFSAERTGGSVSTLTIQRTQQEDSAVYLCASRRGSVVTEAFFGQGTRLTVV.

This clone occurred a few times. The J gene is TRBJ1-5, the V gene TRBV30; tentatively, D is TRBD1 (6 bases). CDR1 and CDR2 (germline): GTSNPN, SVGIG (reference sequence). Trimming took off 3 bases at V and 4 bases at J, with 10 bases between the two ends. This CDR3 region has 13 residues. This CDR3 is CAWRGGPNQPQHF. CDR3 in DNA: TGTGCCTGGAGAGGGGGACCGAATCAGCCCCAGCATTTT.

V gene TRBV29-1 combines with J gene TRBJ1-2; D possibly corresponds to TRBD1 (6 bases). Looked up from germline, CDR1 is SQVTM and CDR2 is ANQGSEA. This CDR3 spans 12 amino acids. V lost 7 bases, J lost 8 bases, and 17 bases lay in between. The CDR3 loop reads CSGGQATEGYTF. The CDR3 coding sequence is TGCAGCGGGGGGCAGGCCACGGAGGGCTACACCTTC.